This T cell receptor beta chain came from a study of OX40 agonist ivuxolimab in advanced cancers. Background on the whole study: The costimulatory receptor OX40 (CD134) was targeted by ivuxolimab, a fully human IgG2 agonistic monoclonal antibody. Intravenous ivuxolimab was administered to patients every 2 weeks at six dose levels: 0.01, 0.1, 0.3, 1.5, 3 and 10 mg/kg. Among the approximately 54 dose-escalation patients, about 20 had hepatocellular carcinoma, about 15 melanoma, 9 renal cell carcinoma and 9 head and neck cancer. In the dose-escalation cohort, over 65% of patients were male, and the mean age was approximately 64 years, with a range of about 23 to 90. Prior anti-PD-1, anti-PD-L1 or anti-CTLA-4 therapy was permitted, and less than 45% of dose-escalation patients had received checkpoint inhibitors. Partial responses occurred in three dose-escalation patients: two with cutaneous melanoma and one with hepatocellular carcinoma. The point of sequencing TCRbeta in the periphery was to test whether ivuxolimab changed TCR sequence diversity and drove clonal T-cell expansion. The paper covers the monotherapy dose-escalation part of the phase I ivuxolimab trial, which included N of about 56 patients.

To sequence the TCRbeta CDR3 region, genomic DNA was isolated from the sorted cells. The immunoSEQ Assay was used for sequencing of TCRbeta CDR3 regions. TCRdb mirrors the immuneACCESS table, restricted to in-frame sequences. Some clones are absent from its copies; in checked studies, under half trace to an unresolved V gene, and the reason for the others is unknown. The sample table shows about 80,000 clones, and approximately 84% are seen once. The ten largest account for roughly 25% of the sample. The CDR3 covers 15 residues, taking in both the cysteine and the phenylalanine. The DNA shown is the 45-base CDR3, in frame from base 1. V was cut back by 0 bases and J by 2 bases, leaving a gap of 9 bases between them. The CDR1 and CDR2 encoded by the germline V gene (reference sequence) are LNHNV and YYDKDF. Patients with autoimmune disease history or receiving systemic immunosuppression were excluded from the trial. In every dose cohort, peripheral blood was drawn for TCR sequencing at baseline, cycle 4 day 1, and cycle 7 day 1. Samples were obtained from an open-label, multicenter, first-in-human phase I dose-escalation trial of ivuxolimab. The trial enrolled adults with locally advanced or metastatic head and neck squamous cell, hepatocellular, melanoma or renal cell carcinoma. CD4+ and CD8+ T cells were sorted separately from peripheral blood before TCR sequencing.

The full study reports these points: In partial responders in the 0.1-3.0 mg/kg groups, normalized peripheral clonal expansion was found to be among the lowest, especially among CD8+ T cells. Low levels of normalized T-cell clonal expansion were also seen in some patients who did not respond. After ivuxolimab, CD8+ T cells had more expanded clones than CD4+ T cells on average. At doses from 0.1 to 3.0 mg/kg, clonal expansion was seen in both CD4+ and CD8+ blood T cells between baseline and week 6. Antigen specificity was not determined for the clonally expanded peripheral T cells.

A note on this clone: What this receptor recognizes is not known. Within one base of it there is no much larger clone, and no base qualities were kept.

The clonotype was recovered from an adult with an advanced solid tumor such as melanoma, head and neck, liver or kidney cancer. Material: CD4+ or CD8+ T cells sorted from blood, obtained in a trial of the OX40 agonist ivuxolimab. The rearrangement combines TRBV15 with TRBJ2-3; no D segment can be confidently identified. The CDR3 region: CATSRDLTVTDTQYF. The DNA sequence is TGTGCCACCAGCAGAGATTTAACAGTCACAGATACGCAGTATTTT.